This T cell receptor beta chain was documented in a study of cytomegalovirus exposure and HLA in healthy donors. General study points: For cytomegalovirus status, the classifier reportedly gave diagnoses with high specificity and sensitivity. Several top significant clusters appeared, in a later analysis, to be linked to common viral pathogens.

The PCR was carried out with 60 Vbeta primers and 13 Jbeta primers. Clones were sequenced by immunoSEQ multiplex PCR, and TCRdb holds only the in-frame ones, with some missing. The sample gives some 130,000 clones, around 80% of which show up once; around 2% is in the top ten. Of note for this clone: Its specificity is not known.

The V end was cut by 0 bases, the J end by 3 bases, with 27 bases between. CDR1 and CDR2 from the germline V gene are MDHEN and SYDVKM. CDR3 size: 21 residues. Sequenced sample: PBMCs. The clonotype comes from a woman aged 45-60 years in good health and CMV-seronegative. The rearrangement links TRBV28 to TRBJ2-4; weak D call: TRBD2 (6 bases). The CDR3 loop reads CASSLWVLGSRIKRDKNIQYF. The DNA for the CDR3 is TGTGCCAGCAGTTTATGGGTGCTCGGGAGTCGGATCAAGAGGGACAAAAACATTCAGTACTTC.